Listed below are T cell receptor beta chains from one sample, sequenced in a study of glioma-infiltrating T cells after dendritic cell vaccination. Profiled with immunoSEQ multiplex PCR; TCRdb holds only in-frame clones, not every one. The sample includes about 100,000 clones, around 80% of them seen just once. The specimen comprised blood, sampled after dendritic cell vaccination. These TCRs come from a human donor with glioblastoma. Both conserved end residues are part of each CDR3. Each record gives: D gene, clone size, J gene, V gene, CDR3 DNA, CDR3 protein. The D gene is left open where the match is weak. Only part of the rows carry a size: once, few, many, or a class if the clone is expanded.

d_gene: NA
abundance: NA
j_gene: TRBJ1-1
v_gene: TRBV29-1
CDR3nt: TGCAGCGGAACACGGGGGAACACTGAAGCTTTCTTT
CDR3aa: CSGTRGNTEAFF

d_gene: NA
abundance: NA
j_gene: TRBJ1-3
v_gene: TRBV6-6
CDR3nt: TGTGCCAGCAGCGGGGTCCTCTCTGGAAACACCATATATTTT
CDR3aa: CASSGVLSGNTIYF

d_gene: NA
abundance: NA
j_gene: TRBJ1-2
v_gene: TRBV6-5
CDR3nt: TGTGCCAGCAGTTCCCTTAAAAGACCCGGAGGGAATGGCTACACCTTC
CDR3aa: CASSSLKRPGGNGYTF

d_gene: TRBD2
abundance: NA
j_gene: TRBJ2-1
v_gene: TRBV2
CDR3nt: TGTGCCAGCAGTGTTTTATGGGATGGGGGGGTTTCCTACAATGAGCAGTTCTTC
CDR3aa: CASSVLWDGGVSYNEQFF

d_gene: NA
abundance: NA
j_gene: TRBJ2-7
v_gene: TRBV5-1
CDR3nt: TGCGCCAGCAGCTCCGGGGGGCTGGACGAGCAGTACTTC
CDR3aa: CASSSGGLDEQYF

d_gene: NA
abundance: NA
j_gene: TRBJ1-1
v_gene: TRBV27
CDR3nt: TGTGCCAGCATTCCGACCTCAGGTAGGGCTTTCTTT
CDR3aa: CASIPTSGRAFF

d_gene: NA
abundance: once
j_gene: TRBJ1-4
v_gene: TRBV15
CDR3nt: TGTGCCACCAGCAGAGATGGAGGGGAAGGTGAAAAACTGTTTTTT
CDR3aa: CATSRDGGEGEKLFF

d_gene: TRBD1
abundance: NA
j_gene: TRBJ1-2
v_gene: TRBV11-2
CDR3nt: TGTGCCAGCAGCTTAGACGGGACAGGGTCCAGCTATGGCTACACCTTC
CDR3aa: CASSLDGTGSSYGYTF

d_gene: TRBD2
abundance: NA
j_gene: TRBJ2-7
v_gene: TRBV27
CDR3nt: TGTGCCAGCAGTCCAACTAGCGGGGGCTACGAGCAGTACTTC
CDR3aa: CASSPTSGGYEQYF

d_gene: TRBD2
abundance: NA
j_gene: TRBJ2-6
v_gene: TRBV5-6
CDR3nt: TGTGCCAGCAGCTTGGCCCCGGGGGGAGCTGGGGCCAACGTCCTGACTTTC
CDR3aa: CASSLAPGGAGANVLTF

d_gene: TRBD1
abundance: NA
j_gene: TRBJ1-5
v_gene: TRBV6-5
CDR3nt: TGTGCCAGCAGTTACTCGGGACAGGGTGACCAGCCCCAGCATTTT
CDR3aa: CASSYSGQGDQPQHF

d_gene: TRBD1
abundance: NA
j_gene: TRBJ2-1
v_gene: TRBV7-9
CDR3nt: TGTGCCAGCAGCCCACAGGGGTTCCCTTACAATGAGCAGTTCTTC
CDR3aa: CASSPQGFPYNEQFF

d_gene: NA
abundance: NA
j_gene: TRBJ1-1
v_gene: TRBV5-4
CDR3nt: TGTGCCAGCAGCTGGGGACATACGAACACTGAAGCTTTCTTT
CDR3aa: CASSWGHTNTEAFF

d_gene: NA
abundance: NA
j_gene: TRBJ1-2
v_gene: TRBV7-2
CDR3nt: TGTGCCAGCAGCTTATATTCCCTTAACTATGGCTACACCTTC
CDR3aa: CASSLYSLNYGYTF

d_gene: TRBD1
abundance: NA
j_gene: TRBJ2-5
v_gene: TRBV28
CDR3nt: TGTGCCAGCAGTTTATACCGGACAGGCGGAGAGACCCAGTACTTC
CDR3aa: CASSLYRTGGETQYF

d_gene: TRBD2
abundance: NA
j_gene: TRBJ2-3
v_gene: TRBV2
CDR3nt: TGTGCCAGCGGAACTAGCGGGGGGACTACGCAGTATTTT
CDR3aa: CASGTSGGTTQYF

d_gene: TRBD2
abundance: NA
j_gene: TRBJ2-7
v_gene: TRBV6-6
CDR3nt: TGTGCCAGTTTAAGAGGATTGGGGCGGGAGCCCGACGAGCAGTACTTC
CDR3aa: CASLRGLGREPDEQYF

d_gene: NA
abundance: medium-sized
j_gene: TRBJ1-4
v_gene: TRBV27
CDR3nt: TGTGCCAGCGCACTCACAGGTGCAACTAATGAAAAACTGTTTTTT
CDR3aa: CASALTGATNEKLFF

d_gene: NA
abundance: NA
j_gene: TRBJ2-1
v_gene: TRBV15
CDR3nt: TGTGCCACCAGCAGAGATCTCGGGGACAATGAGCAGTTCTTC
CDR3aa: CATSRDLGDNEQFF

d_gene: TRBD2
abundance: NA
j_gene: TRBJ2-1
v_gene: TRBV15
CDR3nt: TGTGCCACCAGCAGATGGGGGACCGGGACTAGCGTCTACAATGAGCAGTTCTTC
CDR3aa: CATSRWGTGTSVYNEQFF

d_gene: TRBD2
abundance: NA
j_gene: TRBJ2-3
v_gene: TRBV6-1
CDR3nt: TGTGCCAGCACTAGCGGGAGGGCCACCGATACGCAGTATTTT
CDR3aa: CASTSGRATDTQYF

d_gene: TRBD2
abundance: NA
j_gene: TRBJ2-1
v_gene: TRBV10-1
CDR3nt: TGCGCCAGCGGCTTCGGACTAGCGGGTGAGCAGTTCTTC
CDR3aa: CASGFGLAGEQFF

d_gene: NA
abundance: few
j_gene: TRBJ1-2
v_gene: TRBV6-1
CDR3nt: TGTGCCAGCAGTGAACGTGGGAGTTACTATGGCTACACCTTC
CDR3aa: CASSERGSYYGYTF

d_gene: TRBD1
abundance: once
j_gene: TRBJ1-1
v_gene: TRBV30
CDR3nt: TGTGCCTGGAGTGTACGGAGAGGGGGGACAGAGTTAACTGAAGCTTTCTTT
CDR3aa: CAWSVRRGGTELTEAFF

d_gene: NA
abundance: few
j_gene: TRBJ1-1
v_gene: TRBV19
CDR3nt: TGTGCCAGTAGCCGATTCGACTCTAGCACTGAAGCTTTCTTT
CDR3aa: CASSRFDSSTEAFF

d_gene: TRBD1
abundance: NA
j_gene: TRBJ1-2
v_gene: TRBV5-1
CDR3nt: TGCGCCAGCAAATTCGGACAGGGTCTAGACTATGGCTACACCTTC
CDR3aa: CASKFGQGLDYGYTF